The 9 T cell receptor beta chains below all came from one sample that was sequenced in a study of T cells in Graves' hyperthyroidism and ophthalmopathy. Amplification targeted TCR beta CDR3 regions from RNA transcripts. In the first-round RT-PCR of the TCR CDR3, the HTBI primer set was used. In TCRdb, the multiplex PCR reads were re-called with MiXCR into one record per CDR3 protein. This table holds roughly 840,000 distinct CDR3 sequences, more than 30% found once. Sequences were obtained from blood. The receptors were gathered from a man aged 18 to 35 with Graves' hyperthyroidism.

For this clonotype: A much larger clone differs by one base, so this may be a read error. This likely comes from a read error, as the CDR3 has no conserved phenylalanine or tryptophan at its end. The rearrangement joins TRBV2 to TRBJ1-1; D call uncertain. Trimming took off 6 bases at V and 1 base at J, with 9 bases between the two ends. CDR1 and CDR2 (germline): SNHLY, FYNNEI. This CDR3 has 13 residues. CDR3 DNA: TGTGCCAGCAGCGCACTTAGGAACACTGAAGCTTTCATT. Translation gives CASSALRNTEAFI.

The DNA for the CDR3 is TGTGCCAGCAGCTTAGGGCTCGACCTGTTTTTT. The encoded protein is CASSLGLDLFF. The chain couples TRBV7-2 to TRBJ1-4; D is unclear. The CDR3 is 11 amino acids. The germline V gene encodes CDR1 SGHTA and CDR2 FQGNSA. Between the trimmed V and J ends, which lost 1 base and 14 bases, there was a span of 8 bases. Looking up the rest from reference TRBV7-2 and TRBJ1-4 gives the full variable domain: GAGVSQSPSNKVTEKGKDVELRCDPISGHTALYWYRQSLGQGLEFLIYFQGNSAPDKSGLPSDRFSAERTGGSVSTLTIQRTQQEDSAVYLCASSLGLDLFFGSGTQLSVL.

This clonotype was recorded once. The chain joins TRBV2 to TRBJ1-1, with D tentatively TRBD1 (5 bases). V was clipped by 1 base and J by 10 bases, with 10 bases between them. Looked up from germline, CDR1 is SNHLY and CDR2 is FYNNEI. This CDR3 has 12 residues. CDR3 loop: CASSEGGGAAFF. Here the CDR3 DNA reads TGTGCCAGCAGTGAAGGGGGAGGGGCAGCTTTCTTT.

This chain links TRBV20-1 with TRBJ1-2; D ambiguous. The CDR3 has 14 residues. Germline V gives CDR1 DFQATT, CDR2 SNEGSKA (reference sequence). Trimming stripped 5 bases from V and 0 bases from J, with 13 bases between. CDR3: CSAPNPPPNYGYTF. The CDR3 region has the DNA TGCAGTGCTCCAAACCCCCCCCCTAACTATGGCTACACCTTC.

This clonotype was observed a few times. V usage is TRBV6-1 and J usage is TRBJ2-2; D might be TRBD1 (6 bases). In germline, CDR1 is MNHNS, CDR2 SASEGT. The CDR3 sequence is 15 residues long. Trimming took off 6 bases at V and 4 bases at J, with 15 bases between the two ends. This CDR3 reads CASRVNRVSTGELFF. CDR3 DNA sequence: TGTGCCAGCAGGGTCAACAGGGTTTCCACCGGGGAGCTGTTTTTT.

This clonotype was recorded many times. V is TRBV5-5 and J is TRBJ1-6, with 9 nucleotides matching TRBD1. CDR1 and CDR2 from the germline V gene are SGHKS and YYEKEE (reference sequence). The length of the CDR3 is 14 residues. With 4 bases clipped from V and 7 bases from J, the junction kept 3 bases outside the gene matches. The CDR3 DNA reads as TGTGCCAGCAGCACCGGGACAGGGAATTCACCCCTCCACTTT. This sequence encodes CASSTGTGNSPLHF.

V usage is TRBV25-1 and J usage is TRBJ1-2; D gene uncertain. The germline gives CDR1 MGHDK, CDR2 SYGVNS. The V end lost 8 bases, the J end lost 7 bases, and 20 bases lay between the germline ends. The CDR3 runs to 14 residues. The DNA for the CDR3 is TGTGCCAGCGTTGAGATAGGAGGAAGAGGTGGCTACACCTTC. Its translation: CASVEIGGRGGYTF.

This clonotype occurred many times. This chain joins TRBV10-3 and TRBJ2-2, with a weak D call TRBD2 (5 bases). V was trimmed by 2 bases and J by 5 bases, leaving 6 bases between them. There are 13 residues in the CDR3. Germline values: CDR1 ENHRY, CDR2 SYGVKD. CDR3: CAISERGTGELFF. The CDR3 region has the DNA TGTGCCATCAGTGAGCGGGGAACCGGGGAGCTGTTTTTT.

The rearrangement links TRBV7-2 to TRBJ1-2, with D unclear. V lost 8 bases and J lost 7, with 26 bases in between. CDR3 size: 16 residues. CDR1 and CDR2 (germline): SGHTA, FQGNSA. The CDR3 protein is CASSPDLETATLGYTF. Here the CDR3 DNA reads TGTGCCAGCTCACCAGATTTAGAGACGGCTACCCTTGGCTACACCTTC.